These 25 T cell receptor beta chains originate from one sample sequenced in a study of blood T cell repertoires in COVID-19. Only in-frame clones appear in the TCRdb table, and some are missing; sequencing was by immunoSEQ multiplex PCR. Among 200,000 to 250,000 clones listed, roughly 82% were seen once. The sample comprised peripheral blood. Every receptor here comes from a man aged 80 or over with acute or convalescent COVID-19.

The V gene is TRBV4-2, the J gene TRBJ2-2, with 10 bases aligning to TRBD2. V shed 4 bases, J shed 2 bases, and the junction held 1 base outside the gene matches. This CDR3 has 15 residues. The germline V gene has CDR1 LGHNA and CDR2 YNFKEQ. The CDR3 loop reads CASSRTSGNTGELFF. For the CDR3, the DNA is TGTGCCAGCAGCCGGACTAGCGGAAACACCGGGGAGCTGTTTTTT.

This clone was detected ten times or more. The chain joins TRBV6-2 or TRBV6-3 to TRBJ2-7, with D possibly TRBD2 on 6 matching bases. The V gene lost 2 bases and the J gene lost 6 bases, with 14 bases spanning the gap. Germline V gene sequence: CDR1 MNHEY, CDR2 SVGEGT. The CDR3 has 14 residues. The CDR3: CASSYAAGNAEQYF. CDR3 in DNA: TGTGCCAGCAGTTACGCCGCGGGGAACGCCGAGCAGTACTTC.

The V gene is TRBV6-2 or TRBV6-3, the J gene TRBJ1-1; 12 bases match TRBD1. The germline V gene has CDR1 MNHEY and CDR2 SVGEGT. V dropped 5 bases and J dropped 5; count of bases not matched to a gene: 9. This CDR3 has 16 amino acids. In DNA form, the CDR3 reads TGTGCCAGCAGTACCGGGACAGGGGGCCGAGGGACTGAAGCTTTCTTT. It yields the protein CASSTGTGGRGTEAFF.

The V gene is TRBV5-1, the J gene TRBJ2-7; TRBD1 agrees at 7 bases. The V segment lost 0 bases and the J segment 6 bases; nucleotides outside the gene matches: 3. CDR1 and CDR2 from the germline V gene are SGHRS and YFSETQ. This CDR3 spans 13 amino acids. CDR3 DNA sequence: TGCGCCAGCAGCTTGGCACAGGGGTTCGAGCAGTACTTC. It yields the protein CASSLAQGFEQYF.

This chain uses TRBV6-5 with TRBJ2-3, with 12 nucleotides matching TRBD2. The CDR3 covers 15 residues. After removal of 4 bases from V and 4 bases from J, the junction contained 3 bases not matched to a gene. Germline V gene data show CDR1 as MNHEY and CDR2 as SVGAGI. For the CDR3, the DNA is TGTGCCAGCAGTTCTAGCGGGGGGGCGGCAGATACGCAGTATTTT. The encoded protein is CASSSSGGAADTQYF.

CDR3 amino acids: CASRKEKTGREAFF. CDR3 nucleotides: TGTGCCAGCAGGAAAGAGAAGACAGGGAGGGAAGCTTTCTTT. V usage is TRBV2 and J usage is TRBJ1-1, with 7 positions matching TRBD1. The CDR3 contains 14 residues. The germline V gene encodes CDR1 SNHLY and CDR2 FYNNEI. V dropped 6 bases and J dropped 8; count of bases not matched to a gene: 12.

This clone was detected only once. The chain is built from TRBV6-5 and TRBJ1-5, with TRBD1 identical over 7 bases. The germline V gene encodes CDR1 MNHEY and CDR2 SVGAGI. J lost 6 bases, V lost 7 bases, and 12 bases had no gene match. This CDR3 region has 15 residues. The DNA for the CDR3 is TGTGCCAGCAAACTCGGGACAGACGCGGGTCAGCCCCAGCATTTT. Protein: CASKLGTDAGQPQHF.

The chain is built from TRBV11-3 and TRBJ2-2, with 11 bases that match TRBD2. The CDR3 runs to 16 residues. CDR1 and CDR2 (germline): SGHNT, YENEEA. Losses at the gene ends were 5 bases for V and 6 bases for J; bases not matched to a gene: 8. CDR3 DNA: TGTGCCAGCAGCAAACTAGCGGGGGACCCCTCCGGGGAGCTGTTTTTT. It codes for CASSKLAGDPSGELFF.

The rearrangement uses TRBV28 and TRBJ1-4, with TRBD1 identical over 9 bases. Germline V lookup: CDR1 MDHEN, CDR2 SYDVKM. Unmatched junction bases numbered 4, after V lost 4 bases and J lost 1 base. The CDR3 has 16 residues. CDR3 bases: TGTGCCAGCAGTTCGGGACAGGGCTTAACTAATGAAAAACTGTTTTTT. Translation gives CASSSGQGLTNEKLFF.

This sequence joins TRBV5-1 and TRBJ2-3, with TRBD1 matching over 10 bases. This CDR3 comprises 16 residues. V gave up 0 bases and J gave up 4 bases; unmatched junction bases: 5. Germline V lookup: CDR1 SGHRS, CDR2 YFSETQ. CDR3 sequence (DNA): TGCGCCAGCAGCTTGGCCTTAGGACAGGGGGCAGATACGCAGTATTTT. This translates into CASSLALGQGADTQYF.

The chain carries TRBV29-1 and TRBJ2-2, with 9 bases matching TRBD1. V shed 4 bases and J 4 bases; nucleotides not matched to a gene: 7. Germline V lookup: CDR1 SQVTM, CDR2 ANQGSEA. The CDR3 extends over 15 amino acids. The CDR3 sequence is CSVAPQGAGTGELFF. The CDR3 DNA reads TGCAGCGTTGCCCCACAGGGGGCAGGCACCGGGGAGCTGTTTTTT.

The CDR3 nucleotides are TGTGCCAGCAAGGCTAGCGGGGGCTGGGGCCATGAGCAGTTCTTC. Protein product: CASKASGGWGHEQFF. The gene calls are TRBV6-5 and TRBJ2-1; 10 bases are a match to TRBD2. The CDR3 extends over 15 amino acids. V shed 7 bases and J 8 bases; nucleotides not matched to a gene: 11. The V gene's germline CDR1 is MNHEY and CDR2 SVGAGI.

The rearrangement uses TRBV5-1 and TRBJ1-1; D ambiguous. V shed 0 bases and J shed 11 bases, with 11 bases lying between them. CDR1 and CDR2 (germline): SGHRS, YFSETQ. CDR3 size: 12 residues. CDR3 residues: CASSLGGSRAFF. The CDR3 bases are TGCGCCAGCAGCTTGGGAGGGAGTAGGGCTTTCTTT.

The sample holds one count of this clone. V usage is TRBV19 and J usage is TRBJ1-5; D ambiguous. CDR1 is LNHDA and CDR2 is SQIVND in the germline V gene (reference sequence). Trimming pared 7 bases from V and 3 bases from J, leaving 16 bases between. The CDR3 totals 15 residues. The chain's CDR3 is CASTTKGLNNQPQHF. The CDR3, as DNA: TGTGCCAGTACCACCAAAGGACTGAACAATCAGCCCCAGCATTTT.

The chain has TRBV4-3 and TRBJ2-7; the match to TRBD1 covers 9 bases. The junction had 8 bases not matched to a gene; V was cut back by 5 bases and J by 3 bases. The CDR3 length is 15 residues. From germline, CDR1 is LGHNA and CDR2 YSLEER. CDR3 in amino acids: CASSAGQGANYEQYF. For the CDR3, the DNA is TGCGCCAGCAGCGCGGGACAGGGCGCGAACTACGAGCAGTACTTC.

Concerning this clone itself: At one end the junction does not follow the germline gene, possibly because of a read error. The rearrangement joins TRBV7-6 to TRBJ1-1; maybe TRBD1 (5 bases). The CDR3 runs to 13 residues. Germline V lookup: CDR1 SGHVS, CDR2 FNYEAQ. As DNA, the CDR3 is TGTGCCAGCAGCGGCGGGACGAACAGTGAAGCTTTCTTT. Translating it yields CASSGGTNSEAFF.

The J gene is TRBJ1-6, the V gene TRBV11-2; D gene ambiguous. Trimming took 1 base from V and 7 from J, leaving 14 bases between them. Germline CDR1 reads SGHAT; CDR2 reads FQNNGV. The CDR3 is made up of 16 amino acids. CDR3 in DNA: TGTGCCAGCAGCTTAGCCACCGGACGGGGAAATTCACCCCTCCACTTT. This codes for CASSLATGRGNSPLHF.

This clone was seen only a few times. The chain recombines TRBV28 with TRBJ1-1, with TRBD1 matching 7 bases. V lost 6 bases to trimming and J lost 10 bases; unmatched junction nucleotides: 11. The CDR3 runs 13 residues. CDR1 and CDR2 (germline): MDHEN, SYDVKM. The CDR3 loop is CASRPEGAQRAFF. The CDR3 region has the DNA TGTGCCAGCAGACCCGAGGGGGCGCAACGAGCTTTCTTT.

The chain is built from TRBV28 and TRBJ1-4, with a tentative D call TRBD1 (6 bases). Trimming took 3 bases from V and 6 from J, leaving 17 bases between them. This CDR3 has 16 amino acids. The germline gives CDR1 MDHEN, CDR2 SYDVKM. The CDR3 DNA is TGTGCCAGCAGTTTGCCCAGGGGAGGGGTGGATGAAAAACTGTTTTTT. Amino acids: CASSLPRGGVDEKLFF.

The chain couples TRBV15 to TRBJ2-1, with D tentatively TRBD1 (5 bases). CDR3 size: 15 residues. Trimming removed 0 bases from V and 5 bases from J, with 11 bases in between. CDR1 and CDR2 (germline): LNHNV, YYDKDF (reference sequence). Written as DNA, the CDR3 is TGTGCCACCAGCAGAGATAGGTCCAGGGACAATGAGCAGTTCTTC. It codes for CATSRDRSRDNEQFF.

A word on this clone: This specimen includes other DNA sequences encoding the same CDR3. V usage is TRBV20-1 and J usage is TRBJ1-5, with D unclear. Germline CDR1 and CDR2: DFQATT and SNEGSKA (reference sequence). V was trimmed by 3 bases and J by 5 bases, leaving 5 bases between them. This CDR3 has 11 residues. This chain's CDR3 is CSASGDQPQHF. CDR3 sequence (DNA): TGCAGTGCTAGCGGAGATCAGCCCCAGCATTTT.

The genes are TRBV29-1 and TRBJ2-1; TRBD2 aligns across 14 bases. Germline values: CDR1 SQVTM, CDR2 ANQGSEA. This CDR3 region has 15 residues. Trimming removed 7 bases from V and 8 bases from J; junction bases left unmatched: 10. In DNA form, the CDR3 reads TGCAGCGCGACGAGACTAGCGGGGGGGCCAGATGAGCAGTTCTTC. Its protein product is CSATRLAGGPDEQFF.

The genes are TRBV20-1 and TRBJ1-3, with 8 bases aligning to TRBD1. The V and J ends lost 3 bases and 7 bases, in that order; junction bases with no gene match: 8. The length of the CDR3 is 14 residues. From germline, CDR1 is DFQATT and CDR2 SNEGSKA (reference sequence). Here the CDR3 reads CSASPRQGKNTIYF. The CDR3 DNA follows: TGCAGTGCTAGTCCCCGACAGGGGAAGAACACCATATATTTT.

The V and J genes are TRBV5-1 and TRBJ2-1; 13 bases line up with TRBD2. CDR1 and CDR2 (germline): SGHRS, YFSETQ. The CDR3 extends over 16 amino acids. V dropped 2 bases and J dropped 9; count of bases not matched to a gene: 8. The CDR3: CASSFGGLAGMGEQFF. The CDR3 DNA reads as TGCGCCAGCAGCTTTGGGGGACTAGCGGGGATGGGTGAGCAGTTCTTC.

The gene calls are TRBV27 and TRBJ2-3, with 10 bases lining up with TRBD2. This CDR3 contains 19 residues. The V gene's germline CDR1 is MNHEY and CDR2 SMNVEV (reference sequence). The J segment lost 3 bases and the V segment lost 5 bases, leaving 17 bases of the junction unmatched. The CDR3 loop reads CASSIGGAGGIGLTDTQYF. The CDR3 bases are TGTGCCAGCAGTATAGGCGGAGCGGGAGGGATTGGTTTAACAGATACGCAGTATTTT.